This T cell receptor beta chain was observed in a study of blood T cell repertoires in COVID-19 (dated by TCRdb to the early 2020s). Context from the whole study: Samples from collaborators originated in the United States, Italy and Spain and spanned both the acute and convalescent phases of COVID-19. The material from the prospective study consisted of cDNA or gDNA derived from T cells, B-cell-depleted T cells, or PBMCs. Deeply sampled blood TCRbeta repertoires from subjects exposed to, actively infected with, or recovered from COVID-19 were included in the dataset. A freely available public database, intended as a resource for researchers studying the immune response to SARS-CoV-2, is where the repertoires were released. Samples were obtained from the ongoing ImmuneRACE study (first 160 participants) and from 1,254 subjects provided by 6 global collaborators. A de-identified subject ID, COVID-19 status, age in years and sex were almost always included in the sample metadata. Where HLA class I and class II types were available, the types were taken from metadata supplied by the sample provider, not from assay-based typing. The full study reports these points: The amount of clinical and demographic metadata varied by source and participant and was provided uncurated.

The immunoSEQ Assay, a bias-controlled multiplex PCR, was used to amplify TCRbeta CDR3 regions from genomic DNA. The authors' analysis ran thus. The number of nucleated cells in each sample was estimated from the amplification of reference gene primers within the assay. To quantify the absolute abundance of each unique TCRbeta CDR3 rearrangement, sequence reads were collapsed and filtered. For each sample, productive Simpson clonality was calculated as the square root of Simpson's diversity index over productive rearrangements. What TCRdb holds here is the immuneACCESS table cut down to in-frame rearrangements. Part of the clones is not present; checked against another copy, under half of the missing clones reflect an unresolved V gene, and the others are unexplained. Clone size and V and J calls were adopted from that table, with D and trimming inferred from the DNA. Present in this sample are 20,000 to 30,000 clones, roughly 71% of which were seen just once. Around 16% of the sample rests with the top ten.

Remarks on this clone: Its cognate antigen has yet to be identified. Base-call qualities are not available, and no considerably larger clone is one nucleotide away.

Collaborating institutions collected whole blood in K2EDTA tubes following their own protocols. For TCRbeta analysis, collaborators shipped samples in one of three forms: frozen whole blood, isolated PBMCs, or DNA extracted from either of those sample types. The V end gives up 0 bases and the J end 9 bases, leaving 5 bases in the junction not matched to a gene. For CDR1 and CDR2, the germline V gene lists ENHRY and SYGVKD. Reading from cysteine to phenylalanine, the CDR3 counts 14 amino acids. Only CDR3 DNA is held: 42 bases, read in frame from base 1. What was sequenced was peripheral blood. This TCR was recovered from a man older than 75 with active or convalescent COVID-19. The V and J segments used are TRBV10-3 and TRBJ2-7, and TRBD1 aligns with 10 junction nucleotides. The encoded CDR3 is CAISESGQGDSQYF. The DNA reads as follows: TGTGCCATCAGTGAGTCAGGACAGGGGGACTCGCAGTACTTC.